These T cell receptor beta chains were read from a single sample in a study of T cell repertoires in cytomegalovirus infection. TCRdb passed the reads through MiXCR, listing each CDR3 protein once. The sample has 560,000 or so distinct CDR3 sequences, about 15% seen once. The sequenced sample consisted of CD8+ T cells from PBMCs. All receptors derive from a human donor in good health (CMV status not recorded). Some clones in this sample may be carry-over from other donors' samples. CDR3s include the opening cysteine and the closing phenylalanine or tryptophan. The order of the fields is clone size, CDR3 length, V gene, J gene, D gene, CDR3 protein, CDR3 DNA. D genes are given only for firm matches. Rows give clone size only sometimes, using once, few, many, or a class for an expanded clone.

size: NA; length: 14; V: TRBV27; J: TRBJ1-2; D: NA; CDR3: CASSLSRGSNVYTF; DNA: TGTGCCAGCAGTTTAAGTCGGGGCAGCAATGTCTACACCTTC
size: few; length: 15; V: TRBV27; J: TRBJ1-2; D: NA; CDR3: CASSSPGTGDYGYTF; DNA: TGTGCCAGCAGTTCCCCGGGGACCGGAGACTATGGCTACACCTTC
size: many; length: 15; V: TRBV28; J: TRBJ1-1; D: TRBD1; CDR3: CASSPGDRGITEAFF; DNA: TGTGCCAGCAGCCCCGGGGACAGGGGTATCACTGAAGCTTTCTTT
size: many; length: 13; V: TRBV20-1; J: TRBJ1-2; D: TRBD1; CDR3: CSARDQGDYGYTF; DNA: TGCAGTGCTAGAGATCAGGGGGACTATGGCTACACCTTC
size: NA; length: 16; V: TRBV4-1; J: TRBJ1-2; D: NA; CDR3: CASSPFRGPASYGYTF; DNA: TGCGCCAGCAGCCCATTTCGCGGGCCGGCCTCATATGGCTACACCTTC
size: many; length: 15; V: TRBV7-9; J: TRBJ2-7; D: NA; CDR3: CASSPPDGVSYEQYF; DNA: TGTGCCAGCAGCCCCCCAGACGGGGTATCCTACGAGCAGTACTTC
size: few; length: 16; V: TRBV5-1; J: TRBJ2-2; D: NA; CDR3: CASSLAGDLHTGELFF; DNA: TGCGCCAGCAGCTTGGCGGGGGACTTACACACCGGGGAGCTGTTTTTT
size: many; length: 19; V: TRBV11-3; J: TRBJ2-1; D: NA; CDR3: CASSLDRGVLLQQYNEQFF; DNA: TGTGCCAGCAGCTTAGATCGAGGAGTCCTCCTTCAACAGTACAATGAGCAGTTCTTC
size: many; length: 13; V: TRBV7-9; J: TRBJ2-5; D: NA; CDR3: CASSPSGSETQYF; DNA: TGTGCCAGCAGCCCGAGCGGGTCAGAGACCCAGTACTTC
size: NA; length: 15; V: TRBV7-9; J: TRBJ1-2; D: NA; CDR3: CASTYFEPLNVGYTF; DNA: TGTGCCAGCACCTACTTCGAACCTTTAAATGTTGGCTACACCTTC
size: many; length: 16; V: TRBV6-1; J: TRBJ1-5; D: NA; CDR3: CASSEGAEYSNQPQHF; DNA: TGTGCCAGCAGTGAAGGGGCAGAGTATAGCAATCAGCCCCAGCATTTT
size: many; length: 14; V: TRBV12-3/TRBV12-4; J: TRBJ2-7; D: NA; CDR3: CASSLALQAYEQYF; DNA: TGTGCCAGCAGTTTAGCGCTACAGGCCTACGAGCAGTACTTC
size: NA; length: 15; V: TRBV15; J: TRBJ2-7; D: NA; CDR3: CATSRESASSHEQYF; DNA: TGTGCCACCAGCAGAGAGTCGGCTAGCTCCCACGAGCAGTACTTC
size: NA; length: 16; V: TRBV4-1; J: TRBJ2-5; D: NA; CDR3: CASSQDLKGLQETQYF; DNA: TGCGCCAGCAGCCAAGATTTGAAGGGGCTGCAAGAGACCCAGTACTTC
size: NA; length: 16; V: TRBV4-1; J: TRBJ1-1; D: NA; CDR3: CASSQGRRGAYTEAFF; DNA: TGCGCCAGCAGCCAAGGGCGTCGGGGGGCGTACACTGAAGCTTTCTTT
size: few; length: 14; V: TRBV5-1; J: TRBJ2-1; D: NA; CDR3: CASQRTDTYNEQFF; DNA: TGCGCCAGCCAAAGGACCGATACCTACAATGAGCAGTTCTTC
size: many; length: 13; V: TRBV6-5; J: TRBJ2-1; D: TRBD2; CDR3: CASTSGDYNEQFF; DNA: TGTGCCAGCACTAGCGGGGATTACAATGAGCAGTTCTTC
size: few; length: 15; V: TRBV9; J: TRBJ1-1; D: TRBD1; CDR3: CASSEPGQENTEAFF; DNA: TGTGCCAGCAGCGAACCGGGACAGGAGAACACTGAAGCTTTCTTT
size: NA; length: 15; V: TRBV4-1; J: TRBJ1-5; D: NA; CDR3: CAGSQVAGGNQPQHF; DNA: TGCGCCGGCAGCCAAGTAGCGGGAGGCAATCAGCCCCAGCATTTT
size: few; length: 15; V: TRBV28; J: TRBJ2-1; D: NA; CDR3: CASSTTVEGPDEQFF; DNA: TGTGCCAGCAGTACTACCGTTGAAGGTCCGGATGAGCAGTTCTTC
size: many; length: 14; V: TRBV11-2; J: TRBJ1-5; D: NA; CDR3: CASSLDRVGWPQHF; DNA: TGTGCCAGCAGCTTAGATCGGGTTGGTTGGCCCCAGCATTTT